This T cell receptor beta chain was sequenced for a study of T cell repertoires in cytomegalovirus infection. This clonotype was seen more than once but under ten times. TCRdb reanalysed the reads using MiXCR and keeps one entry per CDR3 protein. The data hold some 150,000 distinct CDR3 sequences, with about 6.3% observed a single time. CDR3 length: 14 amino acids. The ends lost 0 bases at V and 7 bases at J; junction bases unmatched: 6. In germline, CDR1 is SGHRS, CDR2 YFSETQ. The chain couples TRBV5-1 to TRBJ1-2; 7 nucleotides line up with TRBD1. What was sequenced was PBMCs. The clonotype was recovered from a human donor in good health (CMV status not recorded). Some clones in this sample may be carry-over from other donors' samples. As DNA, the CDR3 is TGCGCCAGCAGCTTGGAGACAGGGATTGCTGGCTACACCTTC. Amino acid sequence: CASSLETGIAGYTF. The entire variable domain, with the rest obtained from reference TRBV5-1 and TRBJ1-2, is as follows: KAGVTQTPRYLIKTRGQQVTLSCSPISGHRSVSWYQQTPGQGLQFLFEYFSETQRNKGNFPGRFSGRQFSNSRSEMNVSTLELGDSALYLCASSLETGIAGYTFGSGTRLTVV.